Sequencing of this TCR beta chain was carried out in a study of shared clonotypes between healthy human individuals. The overall study: The cohort had two women and a few men, ages 18 to 49. General study results and limits: In general, naive subsets displayed greater estimated richness than memory subsets did.

V shed 2 bases and J 0 bases; nucleotides not matched to a gene: 2. The germline V gene has CDR1 SGHTS and CDR2 YDEGEE. CDR3 length equals 15 residues. Genomic DNA (from each subset) was split evenly across several immunoSEQ plates. Original analysis: Owing to the provision of junction-only sequences devoid of quality scores by immunoSEQ, filtering differed. Here immunoSEQ multiplex PCR was the method, and the copy in TCRdb shows in-frame clones only, minus some. That table is the source of V, J and clone size, and D and trimming were worked out from the DNA. This table holds more than 400,000 clones, approximately 94% found once. In the case of this clone: The target antigen is unknown.

This sequence originates from a woman aged 25 to 39 in good health. J is TRBJ2-1 and V is TRBV5-8; TRBD1 matches 7 bases. Sequenced: naive CD4+ T cells sorted from blood. The subset denotes: CD45RA+ positively selected. CDR3 sequence (DNA): TGTGCCAGCAGCTTCAGGGGGAACTCCTACAATGAGCAGTTCTTC. The encoded protein is CASSFRGNSYNEQFF.